Listed below are T cell receptor beta chains from one sample, sequenced in a study of PD-L1 blockade in urothelial cancer. Generated by immunoSEQ multiplex PCR, the TCRdb table keeps only in-frame clones and is missing some. The top ten clones hold 4% to 6% of a sample with 65,000 to 80,000 clones, around 84% of them seen once. The specimen comprised PBMCs, sampled around atezolizumab (anti-PD-L1) treatment. These receptors were collected from a man in his 70s with urothelial cancer. The CDR3 runs from the conserved cysteine through the conserved F or W. The D gene is left open where the match is weak. Only part of the rows carry a size: once, few, many, or a class if the clone is expanded.

d_gene: -
j_gene: TRBJ2-1
v_gene: TRBV7-9
abundance: -
CDR3nt: TGTGCCAGCAGCTTAGTCAACAGGGTGGATGAGCAGTTCTTC
CDR3aa: CASSLVNRVDEQFF

d_gene: TRBD2
j_gene: TRBJ2-7
v_gene: TRBV27
abundance: -
CDR3nt: TGTGCCAGCAGTTTATGGGGTCGGGGGGACGAGCAGTACTTC
CDR3aa: CASSLWGRGDEQYF

d_gene: TRBD2
j_gene: TRBJ2-1
v_gene: TRBV19
abundance: -
CDR3nt: TGTGCCAGTAGTCCATCGGGACTAGCGGAGAATGAGCAGTTCTTC
CDR3aa: CASSPSGLAENEQFF

d_gene: TRBD1
j_gene: TRBJ1-1
v_gene: TRBV7-6
abundance: -
CDR3nt: TGTGCCAGCAGCTTTCCGGGACAGGGAAGGTCTGAAGCTTTCTTT
CDR3aa: CASSFPGQGRSEAFF

d_gene: -
j_gene: TRBJ1-1
v_gene: TRBV5-1
abundance: -
CDR3nt: TGCGCCCGCAGTCTTGGATCAGGGCTTGAAGCTTTCTTT
CDR3aa: CARSLGSGLEAFF

d_gene: -
j_gene: TRBJ2-7
v_gene: TRBV1
abundance: -
CDR3nt: TGCACCAGCAGTCGAAACAGGGGGGGGTCCTACGAGCAGTACTTC
CDR3aa: CTSSRNRGGSYEQYF

d_gene: TRBD1
j_gene: TRBJ1-4
v_gene: TRBV18
abundance: -
CDR3nt: TGTGCCAGCTCCCCGGGACAGGCTAATGAAAAACTGTTTTTT
CDR3aa: CASSPGQANEKLFF

d_gene: TRBD1
j_gene: TRBJ2-6
v_gene: TRBV7-6
abundance: -
CDR3nt: TGTGCCAGCAGGGACAGGGCTTCCGTAAACTCTGGGGCCAACGTCCTGACTTTC
CDR3aa: CASRDRASVNSGANVLTF

d_gene: TRBD2
j_gene: TRBJ2-1
v_gene: TRBV9
abundance: -
CDR3nt: TGTGCCAGCAGCGTTGTAGCGGGAGGCTACAATGAGCAGTTCTTC
CDR3aa: CASSVVAGGYNEQFF

d_gene: -
j_gene: TRBJ1-1
v_gene: TRBV7-9
abundance: -
CDR3nt: TGTGCCAGCAGCTTAGGGCAGATGAACACTGAAGCTTTCTTT
CDR3aa: CASSLGQMNTEAFF

d_gene: TRBD2
j_gene: TRBJ2-7
v_gene: TRBV5-1
abundance: -
CDR3nt: TGCGCCAGCAGCTCCCAAGCGGGAGGGCCGAGGGAGCAGTACTTC
CDR3aa: CASSSQAGGPREQYF

d_gene: TRBD1
j_gene: TRBJ1-1
v_gene: TRBV6-5
abundance: -
CDR3nt: TGTGCCAGCAGTGACCGGACAGGGGAGACTGAAGCTTTCTTT
CDR3aa: CASSDRTGETEAFF

d_gene: -
j_gene: TRBJ2-5
v_gene: TRBV5-4
abundance: -
CDR3nt: TGTGCCAGCAGCTCTCGGGGTGGCAAAGAGACCCAGTACTTC
CDR3aa: CASSSRGGKETQYF

d_gene: TRBD1
j_gene: TRBJ2-2
v_gene: TRBV14
abundance: -
CDR3nt: TGTGCCAGCAGCCCCCGGCAGGGGGTGAACACCGGGGAGCTGTTTTTT
CDR3aa: CASSPRQGVNTGELFF

d_gene: TRBD1
j_gene: TRBJ2-3
v_gene: TRBV9
abundance: -
CDR3nt: TGTGCCAGCAGCGAGGACAGGGGGCTGGGCACAGATACGCAGTATTTT
CDR3aa: CASSEDRGLGTDTQYF

d_gene: -
j_gene: TRBJ2-1
v_gene: TRBV2
abundance: -
CDR3nt: TGTGCCAGCAGTGAAAGAGGGTATGAGCAGTTCTTC
CDR3aa: CASSERGYEQFF

d_gene: TRBD2
j_gene: TRBJ2-3
v_gene: TRBV5-1
abundance: once
CDR3nt: TGCGCCAGCAGCTCTAGCGGGACAAACACAGATACGCAGTATTTT
CDR3aa: CASSSSGTNTDTQYF

d_gene: TRBD2
j_gene: TRBJ2-3
v_gene: TRBV2
abundance: -
CDR3nt: TGTGCCAGCTGTAGAGCGGGAGTAGGCACAGATACGCAGTATTTT
CDR3aa: CASCRAGVGTDTQYF

d_gene: -
j_gene: TRBJ2-3
v_gene: TRBV7-8
abundance: -
CDR3nt: TGTGCCAGCAGCTTGGGCAGTTCCGATACGCAGTATTTT
CDR3aa: CASSLGSSDTQYF

d_gene: TRBD1
j_gene: TRBJ2-2
v_gene: TRBV28
abundance: -
CDR3nt: TGTGCCAGCAGTAGTACCGGGACAGGGTCCCTCACCGGGGAGCTGTTTTTT
CDR3aa: CASSSTGTGSLTGELFF

d_gene: TRBD2
j_gene: TRBJ2-1
v_gene: TRBV2
abundance: -
CDR3nt: TGTGCCAGCAGGAAGGTAGCGGGAGGGCGGGGCAATGAGCAGTTCTTC
CDR3aa: CASRKVAGGRGNEQFF

d_gene: -
j_gene: TRBJ2-5
v_gene: TRBV6-1
abundance: -
CDR3nt: TGTGCCAGCAGTGAATGGGGGGAAAGACAGAGACATCAAGAGACCCAGTACTTC
CDR3aa: CASSEWGERQRHQETQYF

d_gene: TRBD2
j_gene: TRBJ2-7
v_gene: TRBV9
abundance: -
CDR3nt: TGTGCCAGCAGCGTAGGCCCGGCGGGAGGCGCCTACGAGCAGTACTTC
CDR3aa: CASSVGPAGGAYEQYF

d_gene: TRBD1
j_gene: TRBJ1-2
v_gene: TRBV2
abundance: -
CDR3nt: TGTGCCAGCAGCGAGGGACAGGGCCAAATCTATGGCTACACCTTC
CDR3aa: CASSEGQGQIYGYTF

d_gene: -
j_gene: TRBJ2-1
v_gene: TRBV30
abundance: few
CDR3nt: TGTGCCTGGACCACGGGGGTCGTTGAGCAGTTCTTC
CDR3aa: CAWTTGVVEQFF

d_gene: TRBD2
j_gene: TRBJ2-2
v_gene: TRBV28
abundance: -
CDR3nt: TGTGCCACCCAACCCCCTTTAGCACACGGGAGGTTCGGGGAGCTGTTTTTT
CDR3aa: CATQPPLAHGRFGELFF

d_gene: -
j_gene: TRBJ2-3
v_gene: TRBV7-9
abundance: -
CDR3nt: TGTGCCAGCAGCTTGGCGGGCAGCACAGATACGCAGTATTTT
CDR3aa: CASSLAGSTDTQYF

d_gene: -
j_gene: TRBJ2-3
v_gene: TRBV27
abundance: few
CDR3nt: TGTGCCAGCAGTTTGGGTGGGAGGAGAGCAGATACGCAGTATTTT
CDR3aa: CASSLGGRRADTQYF

d_gene: -
j_gene: TRBJ2-7
v_gene: TRBV7-6
abundance: -
CDR3nt: TGTGCCAGCAGCTTCTCGAAAACAACCTACGAGCAGTACTTC
CDR3aa: CASSFSKTTYEQYF

d_gene: -
j_gene: TRBJ1-5
v_gene: TRBV28
abundance: -
CDR3nt: TGTGCCAGCAGTTTAGGACTGAACAATCAGCCCCAGCATTTT
CDR3aa: CASSLGLNNQPQHF

d_gene: -
j_gene: TRBJ2-6
v_gene: TRBV27
abundance: -
CDR3nt: TGTGCCAGCAGTTTATCTTCTTTCGGGTGGGGGGACTCTGGGGCCAACGTCCTGACTTTC
CDR3aa: CASSLSSFGWGDSGANVLTF

d_gene: TRBD2
j_gene: TRBJ2-5
v_gene: TRBV7-8
abundance: -
CDR3nt: TGTGCCAGCAGGCGGGGGGGCCAAGAGACCCAGTACTTC
CDR3aa: CASRRGGQETQYF

d_gene: TRBD1
j_gene: TRBJ1-4
v_gene: TRBV30
abundance: once
CDR3nt: TGTGCCTGGAGTGGGACAGGGAGTGAAAAACTGTTTTTT
CDR3aa: CAWSGTGSEKLFF

d_gene: TRBD1
j_gene: TRBJ2-1
v_gene: TRBV27
abundance: -
CDR3nt: TGTGCCAGCAGTACCCCCGACAGGGGGGCCTACAATGAGCAGTTCTTC
CDR3aa: CASSTPDRGAYNEQFF

d_gene: TRBD2
j_gene: TRBJ2-1
v_gene: TRBV6-5
abundance: -
CDR3nt: TGTGCCAGCAGTTACTCCCTAGCGGGAGGGACGAATGAGCAGTTCTTC
CDR3aa: CASSYSLAGGTNEQFF

d_gene: -
j_gene: TRBJ2-5
v_gene: TRBV19
abundance: few
CDR3nt: TGTGCCAGCCGAGGTGGGGAGAGGAGGAAAGAGACCCAGTACTTC
CDR3aa: CASRGGERRKETQYF

d_gene: -
j_gene: TRBJ2-1
v_gene: TRBV28
abundance: once
CDR3nt: TGTGCCAGCAGCCCCTTGGCTCCCGGGTCCTCTTACAATGAGCAGTTCTTC
CDR3aa: CASSPLAPGSSYNEQFF

d_gene: TRBD1
j_gene: TRBJ1-5
v_gene: TRBV5-8
abundance: -
CDR3nt: TGTGCCAGCAGCTCTCCGGGACAGATGCGAATGTTCCAGCCCCAGCATTTT
CDR3aa: CASSSPGQMRMFQPQHF

d_gene: TRBD1
j_gene: TRBJ2-7
v_gene: TRBV9
abundance: -
CDR3nt: TGTGCCAGCAGCGCTCAAGGGACAGTTAACTACGAGCAGTACTTC
CDR3aa: CASSAQGTVNYEQYF

d_gene: TRBD1
j_gene: TRBJ2-5
v_gene: TRBV7-9
abundance: -
CDR3nt: TGTGCCAGCAGCGGGGGACAGTACCAAGAGACCCAGTACTTC
CDR3aa: CASSGGQYQETQYF

d_gene: -
j_gene: TRBJ2-1
v_gene: TRBV7-3
abundance: -
CDR3nt: TGTGCCAGCAGCTTATCCCCAGGGTCCTACAATGAGCAGTTCTTC
CDR3aa: CASSLSPGSYNEQFF

d_gene: -
j_gene: TRBJ1-3
v_gene: TRBV5-6
abundance: -
CDR3nt: TGTGCCAGCAGCTTACGACCTAGTGGGAGCTCTGGAAACACCATATATTTT
CDR3aa: CASSLRPSGSSGNTIYF

d_gene: TRBD2
j_gene: TRBJ2-5
v_gene: TRBV27
abundance: -
CDR3nt: TGTGCCAGCAGTCCACGACTAGCGGGAGCTCGGGAGACCCAGTACTTC
CDR3aa: CASSPRLAGARETQYF

d_gene: TRBD2
j_gene: TRBJ2-5
v_gene: TRBV5-1
abundance: -
CDR3nt: TGCGCCAGCAGCTTAGGGATTAGCGGGACATTAACCCAGTACTTC
CDR3aa: CASSLGISGTLTQYF

d_gene: -
j_gene: TRBJ2-2
v_gene: TRBV21-1
abundance: -
CDR3nt: TGTGCCAGCAGCTTACAGGGAACAGGCACCGGGGAGCTGTTTTTT
CDR3aa: CASSLQGTGTGELFF

d_gene: TRBD1
j_gene: TRBJ1-2
v_gene: TRBV30
abundance: -
CDR3nt: TGTGCCTGGAGTGCAAAACCGGGACAGGGAAACTATGGCTACACCTTC
CDR3aa: CAWSAKPGQGNYGYTF

d_gene: TRBD2
j_gene: TRBJ2-2
v_gene: TRBV7-3
abundance: -
CDR3nt: TGTGCCAGCAGTTACAGACTAGCCGACAAGAACACCGGGGAGCTGTTTTTT
CDR3aa: CASSYRLADKNTGELFF

d_gene: -
j_gene: TRBJ2-7
v_gene: TRBV28
abundance: -
CDR3nt: TGTGCCAGCAGTTTATACCGCGTAGCGGAGCAGTACTTC
CDR3aa: CASSLYRVAEQYF

d_gene: -
j_gene: TRBJ1-4
v_gene: TRBV5-1
abundance: few
CDR3nt: TGCGCCAGCAGCTTTGGGGGCTTGGAGAATGAAAAACTGTTTTTT
CDR3aa: CASSFGGLENEKLFF

d_gene: -
j_gene: TRBJ2-6
v_gene: TRBV5-1
abundance: -
CDR3nt: TGCGCCAGCAGCTTGCCGGGGTTAGGTGGGGCCAACGTCCTGACTTTC
CDR3aa: CASSLPGLGGANVLTF

d_gene: TRBD1
j_gene: TRBJ1-4
v_gene: TRBV27
abundance: -
CDR3nt: TGTGCCAGCAGTCGACGCTTAGGGACAGAAAGAAATGAAAAACTGTTTTTT
CDR3aa: CASSRRLGTERNEKLFF

d_gene: TRBD1
j_gene: TRBJ2-2
v_gene: TRBV18
abundance: -
CDR3nt: TGTGCCAGCTCACCAGACAGGGCTGGGACCGGGGAGCTGTTTTTT
CDR3aa: CASSPDRAGTGELFF

d_gene: TRBD2
j_gene: TRBJ2-7
v_gene: TRBV10-3
abundance: -
CDR3nt: TGTGCCATCAGTGAGTCGGGAGGGTTCGAGCAGTACTTC
CDR3aa: CAISESGGFEQYF